This T cell receptor (beta chain) comes out of a study of vaccination effects on CD4 cells after COVID-19. Across the study: The two convalescent patients provided samples 16 days and one week before vaccination.

About this clone itself: Its antigen is unknown.

V lost 6 bases, J lost 4 bases, and 29 bases lay in between. This CDR3 is 19 amino acids long. Germline loops: CDR1 SGHTS, CDR2 YDEGEE. Repertoires were generated with immunoSEQ multiplex PCR, while TCRdb's copy carries only in-frame clones and drops some. Among about 22,000 clones listed, around 80% were seen once. Before sequencing, viral peptide pools were used by the ViraFEST assay to expand antigen-specific CD4+ T cells. Following a roughly 11-day culture, CD4+ T cells were purified. SARS-CoV-2 infection was confirmed by PCR in the person between March and December 2020. IL-2 medium was substituted for half the medium on days 3 and 7.

V gene TRBV5-8 combines with J gene TRBJ1-5; tentative D call: TRBD1 (6 bases). The TCR was taken from a human donor who had a prior SARS-CoV-2 infection. The sequencing here drew on CD4+ T cells from PBMCs cultured with a peptide pool, taken before COVID-19 vaccination. The CDR3 loop is CASTLTVVDRQDQNQPQHF. In nucleotides, the CDR3 is TGTGCCAGCACCCTGACCGTTGTGGATCGACAGGATCAGAATCAGCCCCAGCATTTT.